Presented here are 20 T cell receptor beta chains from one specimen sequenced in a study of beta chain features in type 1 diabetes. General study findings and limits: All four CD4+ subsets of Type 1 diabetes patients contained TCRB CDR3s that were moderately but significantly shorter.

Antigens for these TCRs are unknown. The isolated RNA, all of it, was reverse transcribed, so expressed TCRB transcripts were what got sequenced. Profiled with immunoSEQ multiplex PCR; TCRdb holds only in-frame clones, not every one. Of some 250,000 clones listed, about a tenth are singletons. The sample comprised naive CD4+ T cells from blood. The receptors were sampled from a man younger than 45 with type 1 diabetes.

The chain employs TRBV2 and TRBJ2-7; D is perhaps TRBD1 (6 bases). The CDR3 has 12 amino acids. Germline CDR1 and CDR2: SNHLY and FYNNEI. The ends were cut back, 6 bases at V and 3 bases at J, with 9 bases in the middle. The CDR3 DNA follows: TGTGCCAGCAGGGCGGACAGCTACGAGCAGTACTTC. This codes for CASRADSYEQYF.

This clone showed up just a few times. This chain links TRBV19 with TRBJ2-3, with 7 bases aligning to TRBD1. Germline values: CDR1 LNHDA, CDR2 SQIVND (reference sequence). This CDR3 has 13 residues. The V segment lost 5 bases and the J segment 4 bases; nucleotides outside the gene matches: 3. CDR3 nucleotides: TGTGCCAGTAGTTTAACAGGGGCAGATACGCAGTATTTT. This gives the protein CASSLTGADTQYF.

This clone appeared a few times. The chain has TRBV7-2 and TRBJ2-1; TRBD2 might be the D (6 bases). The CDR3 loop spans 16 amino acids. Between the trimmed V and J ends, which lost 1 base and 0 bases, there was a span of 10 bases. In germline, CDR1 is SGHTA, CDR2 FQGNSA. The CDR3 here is CASSLVAGSSYNEQFF. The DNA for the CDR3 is TGTGCCAGCAGCTTAGTTGCGGGGAGCTCCTACAATGAGCAGTTCTTC.

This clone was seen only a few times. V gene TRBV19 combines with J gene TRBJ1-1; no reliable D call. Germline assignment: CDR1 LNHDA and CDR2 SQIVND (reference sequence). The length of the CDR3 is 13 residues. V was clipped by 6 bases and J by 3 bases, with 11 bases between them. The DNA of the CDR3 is TGTGCCAGTAGGGGCCAAGCTTACACTGAAGCTTTCTTT. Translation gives CASRGQAYTEAFF.

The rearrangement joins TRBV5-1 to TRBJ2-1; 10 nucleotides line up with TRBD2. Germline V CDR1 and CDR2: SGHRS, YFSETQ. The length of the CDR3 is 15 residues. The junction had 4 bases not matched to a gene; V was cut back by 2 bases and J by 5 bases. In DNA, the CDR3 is TGCGCCAGCAGCTTTATAGCGGGGGGCGACAATGAGCAGTTCTTC. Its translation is CASSFIAGGDNEQFF.

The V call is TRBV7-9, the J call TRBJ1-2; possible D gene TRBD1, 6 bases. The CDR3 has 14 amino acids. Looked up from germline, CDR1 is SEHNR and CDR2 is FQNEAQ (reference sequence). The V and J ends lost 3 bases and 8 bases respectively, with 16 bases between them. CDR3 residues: CASSLGEGDQGYTF. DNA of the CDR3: TGTGCCAGCAGCTTGGGGGAGGGGGATCAAGGCTACACCTTC.

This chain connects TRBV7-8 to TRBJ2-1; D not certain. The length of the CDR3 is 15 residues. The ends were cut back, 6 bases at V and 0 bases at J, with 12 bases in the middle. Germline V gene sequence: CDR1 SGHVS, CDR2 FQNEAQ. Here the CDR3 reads CASRPDTSSYNEQFF. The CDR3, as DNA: TGTGCCAGCAGACCCGACACATCCTCCTACAATGAGCAGTTCTTC.

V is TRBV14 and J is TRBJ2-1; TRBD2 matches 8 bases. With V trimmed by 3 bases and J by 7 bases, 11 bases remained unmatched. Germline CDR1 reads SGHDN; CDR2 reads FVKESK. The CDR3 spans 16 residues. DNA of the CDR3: TGTGCCAGCAGCCACTGGCCGGCGGGGACTAGGAATGAGCAGTTCTTC. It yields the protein CASSHWPAGTRNEQFF.

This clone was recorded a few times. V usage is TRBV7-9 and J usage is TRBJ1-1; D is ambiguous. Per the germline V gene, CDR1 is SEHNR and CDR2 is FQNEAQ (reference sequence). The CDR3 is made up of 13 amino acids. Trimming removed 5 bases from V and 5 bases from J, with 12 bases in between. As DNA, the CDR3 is TGTGCCAGCAGCATGATCGCCGGGACTGAAGCTTTCTTT. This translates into CASSMIAGTEAFF.

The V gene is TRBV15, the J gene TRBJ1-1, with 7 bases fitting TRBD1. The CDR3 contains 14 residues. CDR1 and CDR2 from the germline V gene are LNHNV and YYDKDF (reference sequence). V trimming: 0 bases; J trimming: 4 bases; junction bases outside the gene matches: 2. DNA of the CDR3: TGTGCCACCAGCAGAGAGACAGGGTTCACTGAAGCTTTCTTT. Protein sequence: CATSRETGFTEAFF. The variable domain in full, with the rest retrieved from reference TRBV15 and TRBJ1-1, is DAMVIQNPRYQVTQFGKPVTLSCSQTLNHNVMYWYQQKSSQAPKLLFHYYDKDFNNEADTPDNFQSRRPNTSFCFLDIRSPGLGDTAMYLCATSRETGFTEAFFGQGTRLTVV.

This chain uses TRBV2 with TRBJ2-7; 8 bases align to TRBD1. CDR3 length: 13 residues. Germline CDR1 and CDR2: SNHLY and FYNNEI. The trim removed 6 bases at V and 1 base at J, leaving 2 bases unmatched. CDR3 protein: CASRGQGSYEQYF. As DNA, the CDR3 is TGTGCCAGCAGAGGACAGGGTTCCTACGAGCAGTACTTC.

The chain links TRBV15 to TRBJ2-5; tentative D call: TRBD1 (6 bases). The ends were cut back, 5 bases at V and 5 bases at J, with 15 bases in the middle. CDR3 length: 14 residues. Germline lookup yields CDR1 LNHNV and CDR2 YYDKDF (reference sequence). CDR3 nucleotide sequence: TGTGCCACCAGCTCCGGGGTGCAGGGGGAGACCCAGTACTTC. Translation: CATSSGVQGETQYF.

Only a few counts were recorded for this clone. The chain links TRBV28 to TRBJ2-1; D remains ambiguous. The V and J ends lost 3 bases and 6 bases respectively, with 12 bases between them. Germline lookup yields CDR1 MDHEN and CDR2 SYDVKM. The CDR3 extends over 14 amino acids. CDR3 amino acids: CASSFYEEFNEQFF. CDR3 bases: TGTGCCAGCAGTTTCTACGAGGAGTTCAATGAGCAGTTCTTC.

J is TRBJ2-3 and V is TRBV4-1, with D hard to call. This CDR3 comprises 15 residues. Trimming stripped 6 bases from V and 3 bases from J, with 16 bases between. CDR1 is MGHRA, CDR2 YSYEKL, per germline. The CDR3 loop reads CASSQTQVWTDTQYF. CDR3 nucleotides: TGCGCCAGCAGTCAAACGCAGGTCTGGACAGATACGCAGTATTTT.

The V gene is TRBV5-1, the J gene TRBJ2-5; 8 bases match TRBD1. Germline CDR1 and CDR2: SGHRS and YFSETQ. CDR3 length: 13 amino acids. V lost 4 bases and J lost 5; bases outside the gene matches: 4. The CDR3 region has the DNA TGCGCCAGCAGCGTTACAGGGGGGGAGACCCAGTACTTC. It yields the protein CASSVTGGETQYF.

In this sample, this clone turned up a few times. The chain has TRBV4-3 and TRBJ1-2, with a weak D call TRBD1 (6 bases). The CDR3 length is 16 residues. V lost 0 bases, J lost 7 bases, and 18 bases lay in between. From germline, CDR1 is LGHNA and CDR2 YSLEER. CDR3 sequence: CASSQDPGRGVGGYTF. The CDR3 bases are TGCGCCAGCAGCCAAGATCCCGGCAGGGGAGTGGGTGGCTACACCTTC.

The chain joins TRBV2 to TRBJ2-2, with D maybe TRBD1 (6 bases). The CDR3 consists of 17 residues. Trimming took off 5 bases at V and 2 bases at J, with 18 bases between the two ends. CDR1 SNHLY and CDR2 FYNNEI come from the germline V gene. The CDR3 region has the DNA TGTGCCAGCAGTTTACCTTCCGGGACATTTAACACCGGGGAGCTGTTTTTT. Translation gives CASSLPSGTFNTGELFF.

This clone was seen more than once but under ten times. In DNA form, the CDR3 reads TGTGCCAGCAGCCGGGACAATGAGCAGTTCTTC. Translation: CASSRDNEQFF. The chain combines TRBV7-2 with TRBJ2-1; no firm D call. This CDR3 is built from 11 residues. The germline V gene encodes CDR1 SGHTA and CDR2 FQGNSA. V dropped 5 bases and J dropped 5 bases, with 4 bases sitting between them.

CDR3 protein: CATSRDIGQFNYEQYF. The DNA of the CDR3 is TGTGCCACCAGCAGAGATATTGGCCAGTTTAACTACGAGCAGTACTTC. The rearrangement joins TRBV15 to TRBJ2-7; no definite D call. CDR3 length: 16 residues. CDR1 and CDR2 (germline): LNHNV, YYDKDF (reference sequence). V lost 0 bases, J lost 3 bases, and 15 bases lay in between.

CDR3 DNA sequence: TGTGCCAGCAGTTGGGACTTCCCGAACACCGGGGAGCTGTTTTTT. Encoded protein: CASSWDFPNTGELFF. The gene calls are TRBV6-6 and TRBJ2-2, with D perhaps TRBD2 (6 bases). The V gene lost 4 bases and the J gene lost 0 bases, with 9 bases spanning the gap. Germline-derived CDR1 and CDR2 are MNHNY and SVGAGI (reference sequence). The CDR3 is 15 amino acids.